Detailed here is one T cell receptor beta chain. The clone's antigen remains unknown. Base quality data are lacking; no much larger clone is found one base away. This record comes from a study of shared clonotypes between healthy human individuals (TCRdb year 2020). For the wider study: The cohort included a few men and a couple of women between 18 and 49 years of age. For each donor, CD4 naive and CD4 memory were each run on three plates, CD8 naive on two plates, and CD8 memory on one plate. Blood TCR repertoires of a handful of healthy adults were deeply sequenced to estimate repertoire size and the extent of clonotype sharing between individuals. To increase sequencing depth and limit assay-specific biases, different laboratories used diverse techniques to prepare libraries and sequence TCR repertoires. Between about 0.85 and 10 billion PBMCs per donor were obtained by leukapheresis. Summary of the overall study and its limitations: When a few donors were compared, the shared fraction of clonotypes was around 4.6% for naive CD4, about 4% for naive CD8, roughly 2.5% for memory CD4, and 0.4% for memory CD8. Based on pairwise subsampling, the degree of clonotype sharing among donors was expected to be affected by sequencing depth. Estimated clonotype richness was generally larger for naive than for memory subsets. Sampling was restricted to blood, and TCR repertoires in tissue are likely to differ from TCR repertoires in blood. Incomplete sequencing was indicated by rarefaction of sorted-subset datasets, despite the large sequencing depth. Because the study included a small number of donors, the genetic and exposure-history diversity represented was limited. Clonotypes shared by all four sorted-subset donors showed higher generation probabilities than non-shared clonotypes.

CD8 naive samples consisted of CD45RO-negative cells that were positively selected for CCR7, yielding a CD45RA+CCR7+ population without TemRA cells. Donors were healthy HIV-negative adults with no recently reported acute infections or vaccinations. Every donor was a Caucasian adult living in Nashville, Tennessee, USA. After blood collection by leukapheresis, PBMCs were isolated using Ficoll-Histopaque density gradient centrifugation and then cryopreserved in the vapor phase of liquid nitrogen. Analytical flow cytometry was used to check the purity and quantity of each magnetically sorted T cell population. Genomic DNA was isolated from every sorted fraction and measured by UV absorbance on a Nanodrop 2000c. Using the deep immunoSEQ assay, multiplex PCR amplified TCR CDR3 regions from genomic DNA. Extracted genomic DNA from each cell subset was distributed evenly across all wells of several immunoSEQ 96-well plates, and each plate was treated as a replicate. For sorted subsets, each replicate PCR was loaded with 200 to 250 ng genomic DNA, equivalent to roughly 30,000 T cell genomes. Purified libraries were measured with a Qubit 3.0 fluorometer, size-checked on a Bioanalyzer 2100, and measured again with the KAPA Library Quantification kit. Each immunoSEQ 96-well plate was sequenced on its own single-read 150-cycle Illumina NextSeq 550 flow cell. Turning to the authors' computational methods: Because the immunoSEQ output included only junctional sequences and no quality scores, the filtering could not be the same as the filtering used for full-length reads. To assign V/J genes and CDR3, sequences were annotated against IMGT germline references using PyIR, a Python wrapper for IgBLAST v1.9. Reads were filtered out if the reads had weak V/J assignments (E-value above 1e-6), no CDR3, stop codons, out-of-frame junctions, or ambiguous translated residues. A V3J clonotype was defined by an identical inferred V gene, J gene, and CDR3 amino acid sequence. Percentage overlap between repertoires was computed as shared unique clonotypes divided by the size of the smaller repertoire. Richness of each repertoire was evaluated using RTK rarefaction, the Chao1 estimator, and Recon v2.1 estimates of unobserved clonotypes. Generation probabilities were computed with OLGA for all TCRbeta clonotypes obtained by the gDNA method from a handful of donors. In TCRdb, the immuneACCESS table is reduced to in-frame sequences with V and J assigned. These tables do not hold every clone; where another copy was compared, an unresolved V gene accounts for under half, and the others remain unexplained. The D gene and trimming were derived from the DNA, and the V and J assignments and clone size from that table. The sample includes roughly 770,000 clones, with approximately 96% observed a single time. The ten largest clonotypes hold approximately 0.2% of the sample.

Taken from cysteine to phenylalanine, the CDR3 has 17 residues. Left in the record is the CDR3 DNA by itself, 51 bases read in frame from the first base. The germline V gene (reference sequence) gives CDR1 as SEHNR and CDR2 as FQNEAQ. Relative to germline, V is missing 5 bases and J is missing 6 bases, with 10 bases of the junction outside any gene match. The TCR was taken from a young man in good health. The chain links TRBV7-9 with TRBJ2-2; TRBD2 aligns with 12 central bases. The source material was naive CD8+ T cells sorted from blood. This sample's cell subset or site label indicates: CD45RA+CCR7+. DNA sequence: TGTGCCAGCAGCCGTCGACTAGCGGGAGTTCGTTCCGGGGAGCTGTTTTTT. The translation is CASSRRLAGVRSGELFF.